Here is one TCR beta chain with its context. This entry comes from a study of blood T cell repertoires in COVID-19. Study overall: Collection of acute and convalescent COVID-19 samples took place in the United States, Italy and Spain.

Original analysis: Estimates of nucleated cell counts were drawn from the amplification of reference gene primers. The assay was immunoSEQ multiplex PCR, and TCRdb's table has in-frame clones only and misses some. D and trimming come from the DNA, and the V and J calls and clone size come from that table. The sample holds approximately 200,000 clones, 84% seen once. This CDR3 is built from 15 residues. Per germline, CDR1 LNHDA and CDR2 SQIVND (reference sequence). The V gene lost 2 bases and the J gene lost 0 bases, with 10 bases spanning the gap. This chain joins TRBV19 and TRBJ1-1; weak D call: TRBD1 (5 bases). Material: peripheral blood. This TCR was sampled from a woman aged 55-69 years who had recovered from COVID-19. The DNA for the CDR3 is TGTGCCAGTAGTATAACTCCAGGGATGAACACTGAAGCTTTCTTT. Residues: CASSITPGMNTEAFF.